The clone carrying this T cell receptor (beta chain) was counted only a few times. No antigen is known for it. This table comes from immunoSEQ multiplex PCR, and its TCRdb copy is limited to in-frame clones, with some not included. The sample has just over 35,000 clones; more than 65% are singletons. This sample was taken from a study of CD4 T cells in relation to SARS-CoV-2 and coronaviruses. Turning to the study itself: After roughly 11 days of antigen culture, PBMC TCR beta CDR3s were sequenced. Median patient age was roughly 40 years, spanning 21 to 72 years. A couple of subjects were Hispanic; patients were about eight males and 4 females. Study results and caveats: Monoreactive clones expanded significantly more to SARS-CoV-2 than crossreactive clones did.

The sequenced material came from memory CD4+ T cells from PBMCs, cultured in vitro. The TCR comes from an adult with COVID-19.

In DNA, the CDR3 is TGTGCCAGCAGCACGCTAGCGGGGACTACCGGGGAGCTGTTTTTT. Protein sequence: CASSTLAGTTGELFF. The chain has TRBV13 and TRBJ2-2, with 9 bases fitting TRBD2. CDR3 size: 15 residues. In germline, CDR1 is PRHDT, CDR2 FYEKMQ (reference sequence). V trimming: 5 bases; J trimming: 5 bases; junction bases outside the gene matches: 6.